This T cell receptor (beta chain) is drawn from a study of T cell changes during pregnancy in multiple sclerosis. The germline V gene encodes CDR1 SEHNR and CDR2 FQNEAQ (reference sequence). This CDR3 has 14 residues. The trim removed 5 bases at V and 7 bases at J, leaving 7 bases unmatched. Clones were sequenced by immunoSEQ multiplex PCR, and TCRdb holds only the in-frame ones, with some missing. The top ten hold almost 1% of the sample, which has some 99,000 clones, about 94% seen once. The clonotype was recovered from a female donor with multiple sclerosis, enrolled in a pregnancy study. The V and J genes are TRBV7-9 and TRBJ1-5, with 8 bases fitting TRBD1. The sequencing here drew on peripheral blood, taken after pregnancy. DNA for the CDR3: TGTGCCAGCAGCCTTACAGGGGACAGGCAGCCCCAGCATTTT. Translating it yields CASSLTGDRQPQHF.